Below are 7 T cell receptor beta chains sequenced from a single sample in a study of blood T cell repertoires in COVID-19. The repertoire was sequenced with immunoSEQ multiplex PCR; TCRdb's copy has only in-frame clones and lacks some. The data contain over 100,000 clones, 65% to 90% of them singletons. Sequenced: peripheral blood. These receptors were taken from a man between 60 and 75 years old with acute or convalescent COVID-19.

This chain links TRBV5-1 with TRBJ2-1; 12 bases match TRBD2. This CDR3 is built from 12 residues. CDR1 and CDR2 (germline): SGHRS, YFSETQ. With 6 bases clipped from V and 9 bases from J, the junction kept 1 base outside the gene matches. CDR3 protein: CASILAGGEQFF. The CDR3 DNA follows: TGCGCCAGCATACTAGCGGGAGGTGAGCAGTTCTTC.

This clone was found a few times. The chain uses TRBV5-6 and TRBJ2-5; a weak D match, TRBD1 (6 bases). CDR1 and CDR2 from the germline V gene are SGHDT and YYEEEE. The CDR3 extends over 15 amino acids. The germline V and J ends were trimmed by 5 bases and 2 bases, with 16 bases remaining between them. The CDR3 nucleotides are TGTGCCAGCAGGGAACTGATAGGACAGCAAGAGACCCAGTACTTC. Protein product: CASRELIGQQETQYF.

The rearrangement links TRBV19 to TRBJ1-1, with TRBD1 matching 9 bases. CDR1 LNHDA and CDR2 SQIVND come from the germline V gene (reference sequence). The CDR3 loop spans 19 amino acids. V shed 2 bases and J 1 base; nucleotides not matched to a gene: 14. For the CDR3, the DNA is TGTGCCAGTAGTATAAGGAGGGGGTTTACAGGGGGCGAGAACACTGAAGCTTTCTTT. Translation gives CASSIRRGFTGGENTEAFF.

The chain carries TRBV6-5 and TRBJ1-6, with D tentatively TRBD1 (6 bases). The CDR3 length is 14 residues. With 5 bases removed from V and 8 bases from J, the gap between germline ends came to 13 bases. Germline CDR1 is MNHEY and CDR2 is SVGAGI. DNA for the CDR3: TGTGCCAGCAGTCCACAGGGTCGGGATTCACCCCTCCACTTT. Amino acid sequence: CASSPQGRDSPLHF.

CDR3 DNA: TGTGCCAGCAGCTTGGCCGTTGGGGCAGACTATGGCTACACCTTC. This encodes CASSLAVGADYGYTF. This chain connects TRBV5-5 to TRBJ1-2, with D possibly being TRBD1 (5 bases). This CDR3 comprises 15 residues. V lost 0 bases and J lost 3, with 12 bases in between. Germline loops: CDR1 SGHKS, CDR2 YYEKEE (reference sequence).

This clone showed up just once. This rearrangement joins TRBV15 to TRBJ1-2; TRBD1 aligns across 8 bases. Germline V gene lookup returns CDR1 LNHNV and CDR2 YYDKDF (reference sequence). The CDR3 length is 15 residues. The V segment lost 3 bases and the J segment 4 bases; nucleotides outside the gene matches: 7. CDR3 amino acids: CATSRDRAPLYGYTF. For the CDR3, the DNA is TGTGCCACCAGCAGGGACAGGGCTCCCCTCTATGGCTACACCTTC.

This rearrangement joins TRBV15 to TRBJ1-5, with TRBD1 matching 7 bases. V lost 9 bases and J lost 7; bases outside the gene matches: 12. This CDR3 is built from 14 residues. Germline-derived CDR1 and CDR2 are LNHNV and YYDKDF (reference sequence). CDR3 bases: TGTGCCACTAAGCCGGGACAGTCCACCCAGCCCCAGCATTTT. Residues: CATKPGQSTQPQHF.